This TCR beta chain was profiled in a study of shared clonotypes between healthy human individuals. In replicate PCRs of unsorted PBMC, 250 to 350 ng DNA, roughly 31,000 T cell genomes, was used. The table came from immunoSEQ multiplex PCR; TCRdb's copy has only in-frame clones and leaves some out. The sample includes about half a million clones, 81% of them seen just once. Deletions cut 1 base from V and 4 bases from J, with 10 bases between. This CDR3 has 14 residues. Germline assignment: CDR1 ENHRY and CDR2 SYGVKD. This receptor was taken from a middle-aged woman in good health. Some clones in this sample may be carry-over from other donors' samples. The sample comprised PBMCs. The V call is TRBV10-3, the J call TRBJ1-2; possible D gene TRBD1, 5 bases. CDR3 sequence reads: CAISELEGIYGYTF. The CDR3 nucleotides are TGTGCCATCAGTGAGTTGGAGGGGATCTATGGCTACACCTTC.